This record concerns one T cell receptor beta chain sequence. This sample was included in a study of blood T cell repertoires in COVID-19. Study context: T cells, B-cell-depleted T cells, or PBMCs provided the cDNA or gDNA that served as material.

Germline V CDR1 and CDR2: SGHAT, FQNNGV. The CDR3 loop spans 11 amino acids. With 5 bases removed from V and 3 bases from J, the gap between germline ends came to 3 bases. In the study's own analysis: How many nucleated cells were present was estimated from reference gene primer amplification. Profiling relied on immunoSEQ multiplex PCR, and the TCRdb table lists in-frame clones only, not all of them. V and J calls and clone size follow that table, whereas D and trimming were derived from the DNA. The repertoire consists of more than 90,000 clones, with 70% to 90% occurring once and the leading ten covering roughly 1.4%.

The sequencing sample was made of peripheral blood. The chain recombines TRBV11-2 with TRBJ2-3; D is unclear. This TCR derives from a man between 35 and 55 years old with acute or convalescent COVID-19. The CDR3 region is CASSHTDTQYF. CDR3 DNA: TGTGCCAGCAGCCATACAGATACGCAGTATTTT.